The T cell receptor (beta chain) described here comes from a study of blood T cell repertoires in COVID-19. Study information: PBMCs, B-cell-depleted T cells, or T cells provided the cDNA or gDNA that made up the material.

CDR3 length equals 13 residues. V gave up 6 bases and J gave up 1 base, with 10 bases separating them. The germline V gene encodes CDR1 PRHDT and CDR2 FYEKMQ (reference sequence). Some clones are missing from TCRdb's copy, which holds only in-frame ones; the method was immunoSEQ multiplex PCR. The sample includes 25,000 to 30,000 clones, roughly nine tenths of them seen just once. The origin of this receptor is a human donor in a cohort sampled during active COVID-19. This chain uses TRBV13 with TRBJ2-7; a possible D gene is TRBD1 (5 bases). Input material: peripheral blood. CDR3 bases: TGTGCCAGCAGGCTCCAGGGTTCCTACGAGCAGTACTTC. Translation gives CASRLQGSYEQYF.